The clone carrying this T cell receptor beta chain was seen a handful of times. These data originate in a study of technical replicates of blood from several donors. Assay: immunoSEQ multiplex PCR; the TCRdb copy retains only in-frame clones and omits some. This repertoire shows tens of thousands of clones, roughly nine tenths found once; its top ten account for over 0.2%. CDR1 is SGHNT, CDR2 YENEEA, per germline. V was pared by 1 base and J by 1 base, with 7 bases between. This CDR3 has 14 amino acids. The source material was T cells isolated from PBMCs. This chain connects TRBV11-3 to TRBJ1-1; D call uncertain. This TCR was sampled from a human donor in good health. CDR3 sequence: CASSLGGGNTEAFF. DNA of the CDR3: TGTGCCAGCAGCTTAGGGGGAGGGAACACTGAAGCTTTCTTT.